These 18 T cell receptor beta chains were all obtained from the same sample, sequenced in a study of T cells after yellow fever vaccination. TCRdb re-called the 5' RACE reads through MiXCR, storing one row per CDR3 protein. The data hold roughly 62,000 distinct CDR3 sequences, with approximately 7% observed a single time. The material sequenced was CD8+ T cells sorted from PBMCs, taken on the day of the first yellow fever vaccination. The receptors derive from a man in his late teens or twenties who received the YFV17D yellow fever vaccine.

This clonotype appeared many times. CDR3: CASSGQGLYNEQFF. In nucleotides, the CDR3 is TGTGCCAGCAGCGGACAGGGCCTTTACAATGAGCAGTTCTTC. The V and J genes are TRBV5-5 and TRBJ2-1; 8 bases fit TRBD1. The CDR3 covers 14 residues. Germline V CDR1 and CDR2: SGHKS, YYEKEE (reference sequence). Trimming at V came to 4 bases and at J to 4 bases, leaving 4 bases not matched to a gene. Full variable domain (outside the CDR3, taken from reference TRBV5-5 and TRBJ2-1): DAGVTQSPTHLIKTRGQQVTLRCSPISGHKSVSWYQQVLGQGPQFIFQYYEKEERGRGNFPDRFSARQFPNYSSELNVNALLLGDSALYLCASSGQGLYNEQFFGPGTRLTVL.

This clonotype turned up a few times. The V gene is TRBV4-2, the J gene TRBJ2-4; D ambiguous. V gave up 1 base and J gave up 0 bases, with 7 bases separating them. CDR3 length: 15 amino acids. Germline-derived CDR1 and CDR2 are LGHNA and YNFKEQ. The CDR3 reads CASSQGRVAKNIQYF. DNA of the CDR3: TGTGCCAGCAGCCAAGGTCGGGTAGCCAAAAACATTCAGTACTTC.

The chain joins TRBV6-5 to TRBJ1-2; TRBD1 matches 8 bases. Germline CDR1 reads MNHEY; CDR2 reads SVGAGI. V lost 0 bases and J lost 8; bases outside the gene matches: 8. The CDR3 has 15 residues. The CDR3 bases are TGTGCCAGCAGTTACTCGATGTCAGGGGGCCGGGGCTACACCTTC. Amino acids: CASSYSMSGGRGYTF.

This chain connects TRBV5-1 to TRBJ2-7; the match to TRBD2 covers 12 bases. The CDR3 runs to 16 residues. With 4 bases clipped from V and 3 bases from J, the junction kept 8 bases outside the gene matches. The germline gives CDR1 SGHRS, CDR2 YFSETQ. The CDR3 is CASSPTLAGGIYEQYF. DNA of the CDR3: TGCGCCAGCAGCCCCACACTAGCGGGGGGAATCTACGAGCAGTACTTC.

This clonotype was counted only a few times. V gene TRBV18 combines with J gene TRBJ1-5; no reliable D call. The CDR3 spans 14 residues. Looked up from germline, CDR1 is KGHSH and CDR2 is LQKENI. Trimming removed 2 bases at V and 1 base at J, with 6 bases between. CDR3 sequence: CASSPFVSNQPQHF. DNA for the CDR3: TGTGCCAGCTCACCATTCGTAAGCAATCAGCCCCAGCATTTT.

This clonotype was detected ten times or more. The genes are TRBV9 and TRBJ1-5, with D hard to call. The CDR3 covers 12 residues. The V end lost 0 bases, the J end lost 7 bases, and 5 bases lay between the germline ends. Per the germline V gene, CDR1 is SGDLS and CDR2 is YYNGEE. In nucleotides, the CDR3 is TGTGCCAGCAGCGTAGTCCGCCAGCCCCAGCATTTT. Amino acid sequence: CASSVVRQPQHF.

This clonotype was recorded many times. The chain joins TRBV29-1 to TRBJ2-5; the match to TRBD2 covers 9 bases. Germline trimming cut 6 bases from V and 4 bases from J; bases unmatched to any gene: 9. Germline CDR1 SQVTM, CDR2 ANQGSEA. The length of the CDR3 is 14 residues. CDR3 sequence (DNA): TGCAGCGTCTCGGGGCTAGCGGGGACAGAGACCCAGTACTTC. Encoded protein: CSVSGLAGTETQYF.

This clonotype appeared many times. The gene calls are TRBV6-4 and TRBJ2-2, with no clear D. CDR1 and CDR2 from the germline V gene are MRHNA and SNTAGT. This CDR3 contains 12 residues. V lost 6 bases and J lost 2, with 4 bases in between. The CDR3 loop reads CASRENTGELFF. DNA for the CDR3: TGTGCCAGCAGAGAAAACACCGGGGAGCTGTTTTTT.

This clonotype has ten or more counts. This chain joins TRBV20-1 and TRBJ2-1; weak D call: TRBD1 (6 bases). With 1 base removed from V and 12 bases from J, the gap between germline ends came to 16 bases. The germline V gene encodes CDR1 DFQATT and CDR2 SNEGSKA (reference sequence). The CDR3 loop spans 13 amino acids. The CDR3 is CSARGAAARGQFF. The CDR3 bases are TGCAGTGCTAGAGGTGCCGCAGCCAGGGGGCAGTTCTTC.

The chain couples TRBV2 to TRBJ2-7; 10 nucleotides line up with TRBD1. This CDR3 comprises 14 residues. Per germline, CDR1 SNHLY and CDR2 FYNNEI. J gave up 5 bases and V 6 bases, and 7 bases lay outside the gene matches. CDR3 amino acids: CASRGDRGVDEQYV. The CDR3 nucleotides read TGTGCCAGCAGGGGGGACAGGGGCGTAGACGAGCAGTACGTC.

Ten or more counts support this clonotype. V gene TRBV7-2 combines with J gene TRBJ1-1; D is perhaps TRBD1 (6 bases). Deletions cut 7 bases from V and 4 bases from J, with 16 bases between. Germline V lookup: CDR1 SGHTA, CDR2 FQGNSA. The CDR3 covers 14 residues. In DNA form, the CDR3 reads TGTGCCAGCAACCCACAGGGTGTTATCACTGAAGCTTTCTTT. It encodes CASNPQGVITEAFF.

This clonotype was seen at least ten times. This chain uses TRBV7-6 with TRBJ2-3; no reliable D call. This CDR3 has 13 amino acids. The germline V gene has CDR1 SGHVS and CDR2 FNYEAQ. V lost 2 bases to trimming and J lost 2 bases, with 5 bases between them. The CDR3, as DNA: TGTGCCAGCAGCTTATTTGCCACAGATACGCAGTATTTT. Translating it yields CASSLFATDTQYF.

The rearrangement links TRBV11-2 to TRBJ2-2; D not resolved. The germline gives CDR1 SGHAT, CDR2 FQNNGV. CDR3 length: 11 residues. V lost 5 bases, J lost 7 bases, and 5 bases lay in between. The CDR3 DNA follows: TGTGCCAGCAGCCCAGTCGGGGAGCTGTTTTTT. Amino acids: CASSPVGELFF.

The J gene is TRBJ2-5, the V gene TRBV4-1, with D perhaps being TRBD1 or TRBD2 (5 bases each). Germline values: CDR1 MGHRA, CDR2 YSYEKL. The CDR3 is 15 residues long. V lost 1 base, J lost 2 bases, and 11 bases lay in between. The CDR3 here is CASSQVPGPQETQYF. CDR3 nucleotide sequence: TGCGCCAGCAGCCAAGTCCCGGGACCTCAAGAGACCCAGTACTTC.

This clonotype has a count of ten or more. The gene calls are TRBV20-1 and TRBJ2-2, with TRBD1 matching 7 bases. The trim removed 4 bases at V and 4 bases at J, leaving 6 bases unmatched. This CDR3 has 14 residues. The germline V gene has CDR1 DFQATT and CDR2 SNEGSKA (reference sequence). CDR3 in DNA: TGCAGTGCTATAAACAGGGGCGGCACCGGGGAGCTGTTTTTT. Its protein is CSAINRGGTGELFF.

This clonotype has just a few counts. J is TRBJ1-4 and V is TRBV7-9, with 8 bases that match TRBD1. Germline V CDR1 and CDR2: SEHNR, FQNEAQ (reference sequence). J gave up 8 bases and V 3 bases, and 5 bases lay outside the gene matches. There are 14 residues in the CDR3. The CDR3 loop is CASSFQGAGEKLFF. CDR3 DNA: TGTGCCAGCAGCTTTCAGGGGGCTGGGGAAAAACTGTTTTTT. Using reference TRBV7-9 and TRBJ1-4 for the parts outside the CDR3, the full variable domain is DTGVSQNPRHKITKRGQNVTFRCDPISEHNRLYWYRQTLGQGPEFLTYFQNEAQLEKSRLLSDRFSAERPKGSFSTLEIQRTEQGDSAMYLCASSFQGAGEKLFFGSGTQLSVL.

In this sample, this clonotype turned up many times. The CDR3 sequence is CASSWKGTNEKLFF. The CDR3 coding sequence is TGTGCCAGCAGTTGGAAAGGAACTAATGAAAAACTGTTTTTT. This chain links TRBV27 with TRBJ1-4; D is uncertain. The V gene's germline CDR1 is MNHEY and CDR2 SMNVEV (reference sequence). The CDR3 has 14 residues. V was cut by 4 bases and J by 1 base, with 7 bases left in between.

This clonotype was recorded many times. The V and J genes are TRBV12-3 or TRBV12-4 and TRBJ2-2; D call uncertain. The ends were cut back, 6 bases at V and 2 bases at J, with 4 bases in the middle. The CDR3 spans 12 residues. The CDR3 reads CASRDNTGELFF. The DNA of the CDR3 is TGTGCCAGCAGAGATAACACCGGGGAGCTGTTTTTT.